This T cell receptor beta chain emerged from a study of blood T cell repertoires in COVID-19. Study context: Sites across the United States, Italy and Spain contributed samples from acute and convalescent COVID-19.

The method was immunoSEQ multiplex PCR; TCRdb's version includes in-frame clones alone and lacks a portion of them. The table shows around 140,000 clones, with about four fifths occurring only once. Germline V gene sequence: CDR1 MGHRA, CDR2 YSYEKL. CDR3 length: 15 amino acids. Between the trimmed V and J ends, which lost 1 base and 2 bases, there was a span of 11 bases. This sequence originates from a woman aged 55-69 years with active or convalescent COVID-19. Sequences were obtained from peripheral blood. V gene TRBV4-1 combines with J gene TRBJ1-1, with D possibly being TRBD1 (6 bases). The CDR3 reads CASSQVSRGNTEAFF. The CDR3 DNA is TGCGCCAGCAGCCAAGTGAGCAGGGGCAACACTGAAGCTTTCTTT.